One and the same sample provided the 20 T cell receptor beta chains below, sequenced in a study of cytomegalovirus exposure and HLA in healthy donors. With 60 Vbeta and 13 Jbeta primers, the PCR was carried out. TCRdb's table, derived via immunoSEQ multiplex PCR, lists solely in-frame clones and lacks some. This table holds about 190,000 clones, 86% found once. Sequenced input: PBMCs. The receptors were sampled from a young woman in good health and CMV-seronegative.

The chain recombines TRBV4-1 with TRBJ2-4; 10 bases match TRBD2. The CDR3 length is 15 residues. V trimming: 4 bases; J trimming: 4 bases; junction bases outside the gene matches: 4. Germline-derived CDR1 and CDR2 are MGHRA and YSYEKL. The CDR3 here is CASSPGLARKNIQYF. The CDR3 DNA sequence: TGCGCCAGCAGCCCGGGACTAGCGAGGAAAAACATTCAGTACTTC.

The CDR3 DNA is TGTGCCAGCAGCCCCCGGGGGGGACAGCCGACCCAGTACTTC. It encodes CASSPRGGQPTQYF. The chain joins TRBV6-1 to TRBJ2-5; D might be TRBD2 (8 bases). Germline V gene sequence: CDR1 MNHNS, CDR2 SASEGT. This CDR3 spans 14 amino acids. V lost 6 bases, J lost 7 bases, and 18 bases lay in between.

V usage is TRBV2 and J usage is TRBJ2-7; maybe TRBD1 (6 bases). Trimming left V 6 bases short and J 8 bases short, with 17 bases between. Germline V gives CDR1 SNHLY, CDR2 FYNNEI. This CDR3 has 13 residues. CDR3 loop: CASSFGQYDKQYF. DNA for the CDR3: TGTGCCAGCAGCTTCGGACAGTACGACAAGCAGTACTTC. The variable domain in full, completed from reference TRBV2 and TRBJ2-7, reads EPEVTQTPSHQVTQMGQEVILRCVPISNHLYFYWYRQILGQKVEFLVSFYNNEISEKSEIFDDQFSVERPDGSNFTLKIRSTKLEDSAMYFCASSFGQYDKQYFGPGTRLTVT.

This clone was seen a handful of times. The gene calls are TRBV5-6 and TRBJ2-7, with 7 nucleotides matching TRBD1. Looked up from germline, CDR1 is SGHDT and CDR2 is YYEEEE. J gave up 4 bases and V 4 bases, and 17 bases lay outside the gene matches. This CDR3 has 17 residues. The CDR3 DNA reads TGTGCCAGCAGCAAGGACAGGAGCTCCCTTCCCCCTTACGAGCAGTACTTC. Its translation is CASSKDRSSLPPYEQYF.

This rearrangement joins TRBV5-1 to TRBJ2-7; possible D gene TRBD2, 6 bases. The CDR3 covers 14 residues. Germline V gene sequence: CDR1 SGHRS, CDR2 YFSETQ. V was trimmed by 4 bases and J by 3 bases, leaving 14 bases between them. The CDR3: CASSLSGGDYEQYF. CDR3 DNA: TGCGCCAGCAGCCTTAGCGGAGGGGACTACGAGCAGTACTTC.

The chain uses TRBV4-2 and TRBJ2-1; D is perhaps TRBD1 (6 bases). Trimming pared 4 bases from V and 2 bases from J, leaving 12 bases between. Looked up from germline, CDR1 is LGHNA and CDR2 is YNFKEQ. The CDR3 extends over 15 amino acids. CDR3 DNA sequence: TGTGCCAGCAGCCCCTACAGGGCGGCCTACAATGAGCAGTTCTTC. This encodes CASSPYRAAYNEQFF.

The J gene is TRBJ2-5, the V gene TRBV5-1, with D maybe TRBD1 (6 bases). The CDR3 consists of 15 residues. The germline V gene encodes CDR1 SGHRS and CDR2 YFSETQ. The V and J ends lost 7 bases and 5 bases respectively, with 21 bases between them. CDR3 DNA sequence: TGCGCCAGCGCTCTCGGGCAGGGGAAGTGGGAGACCCAGTACTTC. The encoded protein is CASALGQGKWETQYF.

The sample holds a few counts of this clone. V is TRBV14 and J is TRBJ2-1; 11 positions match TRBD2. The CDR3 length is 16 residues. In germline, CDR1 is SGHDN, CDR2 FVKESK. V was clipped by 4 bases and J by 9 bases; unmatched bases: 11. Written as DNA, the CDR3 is TGTGCCAGCAGCCGACGACTAGCGGGAAACGGCGGTGAGCAGTTCTTC. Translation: CASSRRLAGNGGEQFF.

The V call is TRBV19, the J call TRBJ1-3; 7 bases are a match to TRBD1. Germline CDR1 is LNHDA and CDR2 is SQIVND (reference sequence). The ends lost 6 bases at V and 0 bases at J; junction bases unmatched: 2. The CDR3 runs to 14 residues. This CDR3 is CASRRDSSGNTIYF. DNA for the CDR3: TGTGCCAGTAGAAGGGACAGCTCTGGAAACACCATATATTTT. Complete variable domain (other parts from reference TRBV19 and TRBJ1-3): DGGITQSPKYLFRKEGQNVTLSCEQNLNHDAMYWYRQDPGQGLRLIYYSQIVNDFQKGDIAEGYSVSREKKESFPLTVTSAQKNPTAFYLCASRRDSSGNTIYFGEGSWLTVV.

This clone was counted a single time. The CDR3 nucleotides read TGTGCCAGCAGGGCCCGACTAGCGGGGGTCCCCAATGAGCAGTTCTTC. Encoded protein: CASRARLAGVPNEQFF. V and J are TRBV2 and TRBJ2-1; 12 positions agree with TRBD2. The CDR3 extends over 16 amino acids. Unmatched junction bases numbered 9, after V lost 6 bases and J lost 6 bases. Germline V CDR1 and CDR2: SNHLY, FYNNEI.

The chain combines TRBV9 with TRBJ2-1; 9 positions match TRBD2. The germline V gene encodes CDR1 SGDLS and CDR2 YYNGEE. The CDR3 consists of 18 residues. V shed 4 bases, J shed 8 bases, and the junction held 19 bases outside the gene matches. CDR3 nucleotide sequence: TGTGCCAGCAGCCCGCGAGGGCGCCTAGCGGGGATAGCGGATGAGCAGTTCTTC. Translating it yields CASSPRGRLAGIADEQFF. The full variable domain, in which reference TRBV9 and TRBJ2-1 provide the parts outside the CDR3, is DSGVTQTPKHLITATGQRVTLRCSPRSGDLSVYWYQQSLDQGLQFLIQYYNGEERAKGNILERFSAQQFPDLHSELNLSSLELGDSALYFCASSPRGRLAGIADEQFFGPGTRLTVL.

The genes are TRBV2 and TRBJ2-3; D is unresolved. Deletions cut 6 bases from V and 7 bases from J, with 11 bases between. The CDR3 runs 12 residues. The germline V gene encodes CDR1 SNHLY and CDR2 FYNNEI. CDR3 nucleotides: TGTGCCAGCAGGTTATACGAGAATACGCAGTATTTT. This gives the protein CASRLYENTQYF.

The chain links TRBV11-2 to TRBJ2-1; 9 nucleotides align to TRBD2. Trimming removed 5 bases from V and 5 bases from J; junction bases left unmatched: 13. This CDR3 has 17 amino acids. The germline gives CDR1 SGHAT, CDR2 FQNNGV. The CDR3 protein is CASSPRTSARFDNEQFF. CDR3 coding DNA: TGTGCCAGCAGCCCGAGGACTAGCGCGAGGTTTGACAATGAGCAGTTCTTC.

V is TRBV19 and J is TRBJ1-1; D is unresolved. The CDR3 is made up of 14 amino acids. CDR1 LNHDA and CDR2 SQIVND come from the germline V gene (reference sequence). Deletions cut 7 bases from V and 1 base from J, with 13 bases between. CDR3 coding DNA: TGTGCCAGTACCCCTGGAGGAGGGAACACTGAAGCTTTCTTT. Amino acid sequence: CASTPGGGNTEAFF.

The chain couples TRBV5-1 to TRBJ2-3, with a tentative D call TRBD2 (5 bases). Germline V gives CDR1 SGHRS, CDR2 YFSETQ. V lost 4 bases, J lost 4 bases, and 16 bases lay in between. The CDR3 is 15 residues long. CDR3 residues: CASSLIPGTADTQYF. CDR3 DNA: TGCGCCAGCAGCCTGATTCCGGGAACGGCAGATACGCAGTATTTT.

CDR3 amino acids: CASSSGLHNQPQHF. In DNA, the CDR3 is TGTGCCAGCAGCTCGGGACTGCACAATCAGCCCCAGCATTTT. The rearrangement joins TRBV7-8 to TRBJ1-5; TRBD1 is a possible D gene (5 bases). Trimming removed 4 bases from V and 3 bases from J, with 10 bases in between. CDR1 is SGHVS, CDR2 FQNEAQ, per germline. The CDR3 is 14 amino acids.

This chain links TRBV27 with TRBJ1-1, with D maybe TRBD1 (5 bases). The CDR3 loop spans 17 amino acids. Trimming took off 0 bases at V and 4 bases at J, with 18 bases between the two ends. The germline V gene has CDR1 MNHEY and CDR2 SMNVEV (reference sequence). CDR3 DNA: TGTGCCAGCAGTTTATCGTGGGGGGTTAGTATTAGCACTGAAGCTTTCTTT. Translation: CASSLSWGVSISTEAFF.

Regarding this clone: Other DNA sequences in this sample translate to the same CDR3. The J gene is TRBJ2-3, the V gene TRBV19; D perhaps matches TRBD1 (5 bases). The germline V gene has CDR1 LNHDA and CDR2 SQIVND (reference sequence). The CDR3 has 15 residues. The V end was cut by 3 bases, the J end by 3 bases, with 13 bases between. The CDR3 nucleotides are TGTGCCAGTAGTATTGGAAGGGGCTCAACAGATACGCAGTATTTT. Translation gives CASSIGRGSTDTQYF.

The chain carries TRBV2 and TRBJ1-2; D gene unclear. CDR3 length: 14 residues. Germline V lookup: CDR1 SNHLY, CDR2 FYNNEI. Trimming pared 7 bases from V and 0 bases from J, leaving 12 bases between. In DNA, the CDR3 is TGTGCCAGCAAGGCAGGCGCAACTAACTATGGCTACACCTTC. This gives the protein CASKAGATNYGYTF.

The CDR3 DNA reads as TGTGCCAGCAGTCCCCTCAGGGGAGAAGAGACCCAGTACTTC. It specifies CASSPLRGEETQYF. The V gene is TRBV28, the J gene TRBJ2-5; a weak D match, TRBD1 (6 bases). In germline, CDR1 is MDHEN, CDR2 SYDVKM. V was pared by 5 bases and J by 3 bases, with 13 bases between. This CDR3 has 14 amino acids.